One sample yielded the 6 T cell receptor beta chains listed below, sequenced in a study of a mutant IDH1 vaccine in newly diagnosed glioma. The antigens for these receptors are not known. Stated time point: week 47, end of study. Vaccination used 300 ug of mutant IDH1 20-mer peptide per dose, with topical imiquimod. Profiling relied on immunoSEQ multiplex PCR, and the TCRdb table lists in-frame clones only, not all of them. There are 30,000 to 40,000 clones in the sample; around 90% occur only once, and 5.1% lies in the top ten. The specimen was PBMCs, collected from a glioma patient whose treatment included an IDH1 peptide vaccine. These receptors originate from a woman aged 40 to 49 with glioma.

The gene calls are TRBV5-1 and TRBJ2-3; 7 bases are a match to TRBD1. V lost 4 bases to trimming and J lost 4 bases; unmatched junction nucleotides: 12. The CDR3 consists of 16 residues. The V gene's germline CDR1 is SGHRS and CDR2 YFSETQ. This CDR3 reads CASSGTTGVGSDTQYF. The CDR3, as DNA: TGCGCCAGCAGCGGAACTACAGGGGTAGGGTCAGATACGCAGTATTTT. The variable domain in full, completed from reference TRBV5-1 and TRBJ2-3, reads KAGVTQTPRYLIKTRGQQVTLSCSPISGHRSVSWYQQTPGQGLQFLFEYFSETQRNKGNFPGRFSGRQFSNSRSEMNVSTLELGDSALYLCASSGTTGVGSDTQYFGPGTRLTVL.

The chain has TRBV5-1 and TRBJ2-7, with TRBD2 matching over 13 bases. The CDR3 covers 18 residues. CDR1 is SGHRS and CDR2 is YFSETQ in the germline V gene. The junction had 9 bases not matched to a gene; V was cut back by 3 bases and J by 0 bases. The CDR3 protein is CASSSVPGLAGISYEQYF. In DNA, the CDR3 is TGCGCCAGCAGCTCAGTCCCGGGACTAGCGGGGATCTCCTACGAGCAGTACTTC.

The chain joins TRBV10-1 to TRBJ2-3; 9 bases are a match to TRBD2. V was pared by 3 bases and J by 1 base, with 2 bases of the junction left unmatched. Germline V lookup: CDR1 WNHNN, CDR2 SYGVQD (reference sequence). The CDR3 is made up of 15 amino acids. CDR3: CASSELAGGTDTQYF. For the CDR3, the DNA is TGCGCCAGCAGTGAATTAGCGGGAGGCACAGATACGCAGTATTTT.

The chain couples TRBV25-1 to TRBJ2-1, with a tentative D call TRBD1 (5 bases). The V gene lost 7 bases and the J gene lost 3 bases, with 10 bases spanning the gap. Germline loops: CDR1 MGHDK, CDR2 SYGVNS. This CDR3 contains 13 residues. For the CDR3, the DNA is TGTGCCAGCATGCAGGGTAGCTACAATGAGCAGTTCTTC. This encodes CASMQGSYNEQFF.

The chain recombines TRBV27 with TRBJ2-6, with D unresolved. The CDR3 runs to 15 residues. Trimming took off 2 bases at V and 1 base at J, with 6 bases between the two ends. The germline V gene has CDR1 MNHEY and CDR2 SMNVEV (reference sequence). Here the CDR3 reads CASSLGYSGANVLTF. CDR3 DNA: TGTGCCAGCAGTTTAGGGTATTCTGGGGCCAACGTCCTGACTTTC.

This clone was observed a handful of times. J is TRBJ1-5 and V is TRBV30, with 7 bases that match TRBD1. Germline CDR1 GTSNPN, CDR2 SVGIG (reference sequence). There are 15 residues in the CDR3. With V trimmed by 3 bases and J by 3 bases, 8 bases remained unmatched. The CDR3 bases are TGTGCCTGGAGCCCTACGACAGGGCTCAATCAGCCCCAGCATTTT. Its translation is CAWSPTTGLNQPQHF.